This T cell receptor beta chain stems from a study of identical twins. CDR3 length equals 14 residues. V lost 3 bases and J lost 2, with 11 bases in between. The germline V gene encodes CDR1 SQVTM and CDR2 ANQGSEA. At least ten counts were recorded for this clonotype. TCRdb called the 5' RACE reads again in MiXCR, with one record for every CDR3 protein. This table holds 300,000 or so distinct CDR3 sequences, roughly 10% found once. The same sample was also studied in work on yellow fever vaccine responses in identical twins.

This chain uses TRBV29-1 with TRBJ2-1, with a weak D call TRBD2 (5 bases). This receptor was taken from a woman younger than 35 in good health. Sequencing was done on a sample of CD8+ T cells sorted from blood. The CDR3 here is CSVELRAAYNEQFF. The CDR3, as DNA: TGCAGCGTTGAGCTAAGAGCGGCCTACAATGAGCAGTTCTTC.